This T cell receptor (beta chain) comes out of a study of Ad26.COV2.S vaccination and SARS-CoV-2 variants. Study at large: Donor was assigned to the Ad26.COV2.S arm of trial COV1001.

Comments on this clone: What it recognizes is unknown.

The sample's treatment: around 19 received Ad26.COV2.S at low or high dose, single or two shots; about 5 received placebo; per-sample allocation not given. Specimen acquisition occurred on day 63 following the initial vaccine or placebo injection. Vaccine was an Ad26 vector expressing Wuhan-strain SARS-CoV-2 spike. Assay: immunoSEQ multiplex PCR; the TCRdb copy retains only in-frame clones and omits some. The data hold 240,000 or so clones, with 70% to 90% observed a single time. The study, taken as a whole, reports: With respect to non-spike TCR breadth, vaccine and placebo recipients were similar. Substantial post-vaccination breadth of spike-specific CD8+ and CD4+ T cell responses was reported.

V gave up 5 bases and J gave up 7 bases; unmatched junction bases: 15. The CDR3 runs to 19 residues. Looked up from germline, CDR1 is SGHVS and CDR2 is FNYEAQ. The sequencing used peripheral blood, collected in a trial of Ad26.COV2.S vaccine versus placebo. The sequence was collected from a person between 18 and 59 years old who received the Ad26.COV2.S COVID-19 vaccine or a placebo. This chain joins TRBV7-6 and TRBJ2-1, with 15 bases matching TRBD2. Here the CDR3 reads CASSPSLGLAGGAENEQFF. The CDR3 nucleotides read TGTGCCAGCAGCCCGTCCCTGGGACTAGCGGGAGGAGCCGAAAATGAGCAGTTCTTC.